This entry features one TCR beta chain sequence. This specimen belongs to a study of shared T cell receptors in the human thymus. Germline CDR1 SGHNT, CDR2 YENEEA. The CDR3 length is 15 residues. V shed 1 base, J shed 5 bases, and the junction held 1 base outside the gene matches. The method was immunoSEQ multiplex PCR; TCRdb's version includes in-frame clones alone and lacks a portion of them. The sample contains about 660,000 clones, 85% to 90% of which appear only once. In addition, the sample was reused for a study of human thymus T cells. That study adds: Corrective surgery for congenital heart defects was being performed on the healthy Finnish infants who served as donors. Resections obtained during corrective heart surgery supplied the thymus tissue. Thymic repertoires from unrelated individuals overlapped highly, related research reported.

The sequenced sample consisted of thymocytes. This TCR was sampled from a boy younger than two with a congenital heart defect. This sequence joins TRBV11-3 and TRBJ2-1; TRBD1 matches 11 bases. The CDR3 coding sequence is TGTGCCAGCAGCTTAGGGGGACAGGGGGACAATGAGCAGTTCTTC. This encodes CASSLGGQGDNEQFF.